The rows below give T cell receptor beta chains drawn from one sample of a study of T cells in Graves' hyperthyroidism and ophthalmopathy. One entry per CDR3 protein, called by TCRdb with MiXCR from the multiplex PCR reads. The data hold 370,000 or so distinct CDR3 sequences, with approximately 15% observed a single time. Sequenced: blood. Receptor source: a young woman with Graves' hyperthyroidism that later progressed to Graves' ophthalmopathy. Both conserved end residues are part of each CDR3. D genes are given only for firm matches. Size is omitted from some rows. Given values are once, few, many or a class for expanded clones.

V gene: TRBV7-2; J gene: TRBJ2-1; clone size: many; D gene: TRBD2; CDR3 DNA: TGTGCCAGCCGACCGGGGGGTAGTTCCTACAATGAGCAGTTCTTC; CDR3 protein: CASRPGGSSYNEQFF
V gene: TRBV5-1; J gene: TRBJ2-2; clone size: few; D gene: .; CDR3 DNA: TGCGCCAGCAGCTTGCTGCGACACGCCTCAAACGGGGAGCTGTTTTTT; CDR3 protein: CASSLLRHASNGELFF
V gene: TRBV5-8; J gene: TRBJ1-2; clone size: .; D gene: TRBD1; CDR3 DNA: TGTGCCAGCAGCTACCAAACCTGGGACAGGAACTATGGCTACACCTTC; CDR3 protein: CASSYQTWDRNYGYTF
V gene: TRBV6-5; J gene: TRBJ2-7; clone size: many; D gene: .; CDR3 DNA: TGTGCCAGCAGTTACGGAACCAGCGGGCCTTCCCGGGGCTCCTACGAGCAGTACTTC; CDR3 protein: CASSYGTSGPSRGSYEQYF
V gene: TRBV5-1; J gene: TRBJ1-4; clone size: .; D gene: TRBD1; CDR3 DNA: TGCGCCAGCAGAATTACAGGGGAGGCTAATGAAAAACTGTTTTTT; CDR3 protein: CASRITGEANEKLFF
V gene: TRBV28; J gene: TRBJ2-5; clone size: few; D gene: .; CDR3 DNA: TGTGCCAGCAGTTTTTTGTCGGGCAGGCAAGAGGCCCAGTACTTC; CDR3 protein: CASSFLSGRQEAQYF
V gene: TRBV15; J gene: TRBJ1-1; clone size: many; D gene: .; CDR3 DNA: TGTGCCACCAGCAGAGAGAGGAACACTGAAGCTTTCTTT; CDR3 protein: CATSRERNTEAFF
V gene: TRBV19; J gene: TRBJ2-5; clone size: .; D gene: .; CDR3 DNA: TGTGCCAGTAGTATTGAGGAGGGTATTGGGACCCAGTACTTC; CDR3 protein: CASSIEEGIGTQYF
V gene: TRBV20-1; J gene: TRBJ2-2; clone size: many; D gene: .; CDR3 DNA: TGCAGTGCGCTACCCCATTCATTTCCCGGGGAGCTGTTTTTT; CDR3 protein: CSALPHSFPGELFF
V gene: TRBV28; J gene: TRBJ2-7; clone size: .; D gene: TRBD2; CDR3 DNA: TGTGCCAGCAGTACTATGGGGGGGGGATACGAGCAGTACTTC; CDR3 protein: CASSTMGGGYEQYF
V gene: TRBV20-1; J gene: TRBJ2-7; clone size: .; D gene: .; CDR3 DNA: TGCAGTGGTAAGGGGACGGAACTCTACGAGCAGTACTTC; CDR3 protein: CSGKGTELYEQYF
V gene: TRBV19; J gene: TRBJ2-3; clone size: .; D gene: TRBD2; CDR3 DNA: TGTGCCAGTAGTATAGAGGGTAGCGGGAGGCTGAGTGATACGCAGTATTTT; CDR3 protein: CASSIEGSGRLSDTQYF
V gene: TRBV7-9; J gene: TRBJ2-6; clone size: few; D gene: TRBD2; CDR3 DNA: TGTGCCAGCAGCTTAGCGGGGGGGGGATTGTCTGGGGCCAACGTCCTGACTTTC; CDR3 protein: CASSLAGGGLSGANVLTF
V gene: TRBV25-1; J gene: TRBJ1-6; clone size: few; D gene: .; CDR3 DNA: TGTGCCCCCTCATCCGGCGATGTTACTAATTCACCCCTCCACTTT; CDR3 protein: CAPSSGDVTNSPLHF
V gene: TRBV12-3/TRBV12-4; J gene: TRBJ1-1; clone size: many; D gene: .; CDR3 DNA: TGTGCCAGCAGCCATCGGTCCGGGGGCACTGAAGCTTTCTTT; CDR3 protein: CASSHRSGGTEAFF
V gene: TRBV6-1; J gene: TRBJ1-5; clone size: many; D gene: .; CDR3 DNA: TGTGCCAGCAGCATGGACTTTACAGAACAGCCCCAGCATTTT; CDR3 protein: CASSMDFTEQPQHF
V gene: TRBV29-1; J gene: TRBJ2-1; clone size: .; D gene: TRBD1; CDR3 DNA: TGCAGCGTACAGACAGGGATTATGGGCAATGAGCAGTTCTTC; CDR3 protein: CSVQTGIMGNEQFF
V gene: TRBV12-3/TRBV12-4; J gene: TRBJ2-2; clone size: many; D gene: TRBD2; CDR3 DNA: TGTGCCAGCAGATACCCGGGACTAACGAACACCGGGGAGCTGTTTTTT; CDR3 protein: CASRYPGLTNTGELFF
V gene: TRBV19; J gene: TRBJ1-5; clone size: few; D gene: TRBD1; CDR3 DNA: TGTGCCAGTAGTGGCTCAAGGGGGCTTCGGCAGCCCCAGCATTTT; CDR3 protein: CASSGSRGLRQPQHF
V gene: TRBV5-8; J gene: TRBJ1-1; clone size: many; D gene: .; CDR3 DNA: TGTGCCAGCAGCTTAATGGCCCTGAACACTGAAGCTTTCTTT; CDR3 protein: CASSLMALNTEAFF
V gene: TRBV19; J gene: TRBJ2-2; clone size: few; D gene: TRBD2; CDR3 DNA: TGTGCCAGTAGTATAGGCGGACTAGCTCACACCGGGGAGCTGTTTTTT; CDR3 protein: CASSIGGLAHTGELFF
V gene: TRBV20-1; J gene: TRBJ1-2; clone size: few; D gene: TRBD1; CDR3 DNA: TGCAGTGCTAGAGAAACAGGGGGCGCCGGCTATGGCTACACCTTC; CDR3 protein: CSARETGGAGYGYTF
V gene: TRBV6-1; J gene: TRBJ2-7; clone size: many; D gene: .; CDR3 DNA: TGTGCCAGCAGTGAAGCGTTGGGAATATGGGGGACCTACGAGCAGTACTTC; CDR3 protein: CASSEALGIWGTYEQYF
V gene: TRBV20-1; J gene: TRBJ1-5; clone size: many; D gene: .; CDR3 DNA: TGCAGTGCTAGCGCACCCGGAGGGAATCAGCCCCAGCATTTT; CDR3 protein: CSASAPGGNQPQHF
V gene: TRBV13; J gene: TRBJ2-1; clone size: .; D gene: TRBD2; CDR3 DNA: TGTGCCAGCAGATTGGGGTATTGGACTAGGGTTAACAATGAGCAGTTCTTC; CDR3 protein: CASRLGYWTRVNNEQFF
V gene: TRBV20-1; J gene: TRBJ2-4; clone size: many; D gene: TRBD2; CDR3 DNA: TGCAGTGCTACCGGGACTAGCGGGAGGACTACCTTAAACATTCAGTACTTC; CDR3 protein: CSATGTSGRTTLNIQYF
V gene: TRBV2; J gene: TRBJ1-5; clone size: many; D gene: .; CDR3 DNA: TGTGCCAGCAGCCGGACAGACTATAGCAATCAGCCCCAGCATTTT; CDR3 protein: CASSRTDYSNQPQHF
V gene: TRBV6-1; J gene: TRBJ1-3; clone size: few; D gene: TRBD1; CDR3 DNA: TGTGCCAGCAGGAAAACAGGGGGCAGGAGCGGAAACACCATATATTTT; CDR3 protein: CASRKTGGRSGNTIYF
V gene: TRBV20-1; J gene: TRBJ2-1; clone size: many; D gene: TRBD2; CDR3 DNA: TGCAGTGCTAGAGTACTAGCGGGAGCCGGTGAGCAGTTCTTC; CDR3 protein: CSARVLAGAGEQFF
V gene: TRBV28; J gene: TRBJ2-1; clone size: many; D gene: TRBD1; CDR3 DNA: TGTGCCAGCAGCCCTCCGTGGGGGGACAGGGCCAATGAGCAGTTCTTC; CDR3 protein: CASSPPWGDRANEQFF
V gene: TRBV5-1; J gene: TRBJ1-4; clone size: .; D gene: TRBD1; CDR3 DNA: TGCGCCAGCAGCTTGGTTGGGGACAGCTATGAAAAACTGTTTTTT; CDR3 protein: CASSLVGDSYEKLFF
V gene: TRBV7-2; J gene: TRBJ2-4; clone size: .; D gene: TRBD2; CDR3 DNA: TGTGCCAGCAGCTTGCAGCGGGAGGGCCTCGGCAAAAACATTCAGTACTTC; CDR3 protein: CASSLQREGLGKNIQYF
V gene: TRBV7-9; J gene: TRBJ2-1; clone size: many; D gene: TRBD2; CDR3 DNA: TGTGCCAGCAGCTTAGGTTTGGGACTAGCGGGCGGAGAGCAGTTCTTC; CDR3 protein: CASSLGLGLAGGEQFF
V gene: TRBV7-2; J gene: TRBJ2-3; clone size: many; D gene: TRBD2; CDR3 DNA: TGTGCCAGCAGCTTAGTTGGTAGCGGGAGTGGTACAGATACGCAGTATTTT; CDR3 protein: CASSLVGSGSGTDTQYF
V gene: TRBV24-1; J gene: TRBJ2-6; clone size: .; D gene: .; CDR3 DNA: TGTGCCACCAGTGACCCCGGATCTGGGGCCAACGTCCTGACTTTC; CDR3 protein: CATSDPGSGANVLTF
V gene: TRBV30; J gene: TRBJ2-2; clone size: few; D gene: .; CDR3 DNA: TGTGCCTGGAGAAGGGCAACCGGGGAGCTGTTTTTT; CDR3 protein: CAWRRATGELFF
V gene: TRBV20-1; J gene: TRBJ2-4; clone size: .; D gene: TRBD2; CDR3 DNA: TGCAGTGCTAGAGATCGGACTAGCGGGCTAAAAAACATTCAGTACTTC; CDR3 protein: CSARDRTSGLKNIQYF
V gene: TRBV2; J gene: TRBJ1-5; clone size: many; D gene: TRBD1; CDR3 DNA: TGTGCCAGCAGTGAAAGGGGGCCCGGGGCCCAGCATTTT; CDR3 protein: CASSERGPGAQHF
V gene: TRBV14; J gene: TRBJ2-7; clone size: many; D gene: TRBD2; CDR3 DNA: TGTGCCAGCAGCCAAGAAAGGCTAGCGGGAGCTTACGAGCAGTACTTC; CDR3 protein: CASSQERLAGAYEQYF
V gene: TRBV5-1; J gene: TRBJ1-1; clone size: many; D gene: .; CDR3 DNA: TGCGCCAGCAGCCCGGGGGTTCTTATGAACACTGAAGCTTTCTTT; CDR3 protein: CASSPGVLMNTEAFF
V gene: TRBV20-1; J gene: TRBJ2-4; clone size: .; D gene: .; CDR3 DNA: TGCAGTGCTAGAGTCAAGAGCGGAGCCAAAAACATTCAGTACTTC; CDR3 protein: CSARVKSGAKNIQYF
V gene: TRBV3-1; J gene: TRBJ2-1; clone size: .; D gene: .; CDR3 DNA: TGTGCCAGCAGCCAAGTCGTTAGGAGCGGCAATGAGCAGTTCTTC; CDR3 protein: CASSQVVRSGNEQFF
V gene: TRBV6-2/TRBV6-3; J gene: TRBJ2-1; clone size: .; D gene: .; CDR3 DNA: TGTGCCAGCAGGGGACAGGGATTCCTAGCGGGAGACTACAATGAGCAGTTCTTC; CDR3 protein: CASRGQGFLAGDYNEQFF
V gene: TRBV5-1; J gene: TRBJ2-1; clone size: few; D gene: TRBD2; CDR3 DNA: TGCGCCAGCAGCAGGGCGGCGGCGGGAGTAATCAATGAGCAGTTCTTC; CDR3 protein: CASSRAAAGVINEQFF
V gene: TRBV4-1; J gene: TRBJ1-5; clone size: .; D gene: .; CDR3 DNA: TGCGCCAGCAGCCAGACCAGGGGTGAGAATCAGCCCCAGCATTTT; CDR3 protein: CASSQTRGENQPQHF
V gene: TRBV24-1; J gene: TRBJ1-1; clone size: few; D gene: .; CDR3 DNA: TGTGCCACCAGTGCCGTGGCGGACAGTGAAGCTTTCTTT; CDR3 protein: CATSAVADSEAFF